The clone carrying this TCR beta chain has at least ten counts. Germline loops: CDR1 DFQATT, CDR2 SNEGSKA (reference sequence). CDR3 size: 16 residues. Germline trimming cut 2 bases from V and 7 bases from J; bases unmatched to any gene: 8. This specimen belongs to a study of T cells in Graves' hyperthyroidism and ophthalmopathy. Newly diagnosed hyperthyroidism, duration under 2 months, in patients aged 18 to 65. PBMCs stemmed from 8.5 to 10 ml fresh peripheral blood. RNA transcripts gave rise to amplified TCR beta CDR3 regions. RT-PCR in the first round (using the HTBI primer set) targeted the TCR CDR3. In TCRdb, the multiplex PCR reads were re-called with MiXCR into one record per CDR3 protein. The sample contains approximately 270,000 distinct CDR3 sequences, 14% to 15% of which appear only once.

This TCR derives from a woman in her thirties or forties with Graves' hyperthyroidism that later progressed to Graves' ophthalmopathy. Sequencing input: blood. The rearrangement links TRBV20-1 to TRBJ2-2; TRBD2 matches at 12 bases. In nucleotides, the CDR3 is TGCAGTGCTAGACCACTAGCGGGAGGTGAAATCGGGGAGCTGTTTTTT. Translated, it gives CSARPLAGGEIGELFF.